The following is a T cell receptor (beta chain) sequence with its context. Trimming cost V 1 base and J 4 bases; bases outside gene matches: 4. The CDR3 spans 16 residues. Germline CDR1 reads LNHDA; CDR2 reads SQIVND (reference sequence). The entry originates in a study of blood T cell repertoires in COVID-19. In the study overall: From T cells, B-cell-depleted T cells, or PBMCs came the material, which was cDNA or gDNA.

Original processing notes: Using reference gene primer amplification, nucleated cell counts were estimated. Some clones are missing from TCRdb's copy, which holds only in-frame ones; the method was immunoSEQ multiplex PCR. The DNA was the basis for D and trimming; V, J and clone size are from that table. The sample has around 60,000 clones, approximately 83% seen once. The chain uses TRBV19 and TRBJ2-1, with TRBD2 matching over 10 bases. Sequencing was done on a sample of peripheral blood. The origin of this receptor is a human donor in a cohort sampled during active COVID-19. CDR3 nucleotides: TGTGCCAGTAGTATAGGGGGAGCGGGAGGGTACAATGAGCAGTTCTTC. Translating it yields CASSIGGAGGYNEQFF.